The 20 T cell receptor beta chains reported below all come from one sample, sequenced in a study of CD8 T cells in Susac syndrome. With random hexamers, roughly 0.45 to 1 ug RNA was reverse transcribed. TCRdb re-analysed the immunoSEQ multiplex PCR reads in MiXCR, keeping a single row per CDR3 protein. The table has over 95,000 distinct CDR3 sequences, 92% seen once. The sample taken for sequencing was CD4+ T cells from PBMCs. Receptors were obtained from a human donor in good health.

V is TRBV6-1 and J is TRBJ1-5; D remains unclear. V shed 6 bases and J shed 7 bases, with 10 bases lying between them. Germline V lookup: CDR1 MNHNS, CDR2 SASEGT. There are 12 residues in the CDR3. CDR3 in amino acids: CASRPGRQPQHF. The CDR3 DNA reads TGTGCCAGCAGGCCTGGTAGGCAGCCCCAGCATTTT.

V and J are TRBV10-3 and TRBJ1-1, with D possibly TRBD1 on 5 matching bases. V was trimmed by 10 bases and J by 7 bases, leaving 16 bases between them. There are 12 residues in the CDR3. CDR1 is ENHRY, CDR2 SYGVKD, per germline. The CDR3 reads CASGTGGSEAFF. As DNA, the CDR3 is TGTGCCAGCGGAACAGGTGGCAGTGAAGCTTTCTTT.

This rearrangement joins TRBV12-3 or TRBV12-4 to TRBJ2-5; D is undetermined. This CDR3 contains 14 residues. V lost 5 bases, J lost 1 base, and 11 bases lay in between. CDR3 sequence reads: CASSPGLPQETQYF. The CDR3 nucleotides are TGTGCCAGCAGTCCTGGGCTTCCCCAAGAGACCCAGTACTTC.

This chain connects TRBV3-1 to TRBJ2-1; D perhaps matches TRBD1 (5 bases). This CDR3 region has 14 residues. Between the trimmed V and J ends, which lost 1 base and 4 bases, there was a span of 8 bases. Germline-derived CDR1 and CDR2 are LGHDT and YNNKEL (reference sequence). The CDR3: CASSQVGPYNEQFF. CDR3 nucleotides: TGTGCCAGCAGCCAAGTGGGGCCGTACAATGAGCAGTTCTTC.

The chain recombines TRBV5-6 with TRBJ2-1; D is uncertain. Trimming took 0 bases from V and 5 from J, leaving 6 bases between them. Germline CDR1 SGHDT, CDR2 YYEEEE. This CDR3 comprises 13 residues. This chain's CDR3 is CASSLAVNNEQFF. CDR3 coding DNA: TGTGCCAGCAGCTTGGCAGTCAACAATGAGCAGTTCTTC.

This clonotype was detected only once. This sequence joins TRBV7-9 and TRBJ1-4; 8 nucleotides line up with TRBD1. Germline-derived CDR1 and CDR2 are SEHNR and FQNEAQ (reference sequence). The CDR3 contains 15 residues. With V trimmed by 0 bases and J by 7 bases, 4 bases remained unmatched. The CDR3 coding sequence is TGTGCCAGCAGCTTAGCGCAGGGGGCGCGTGAAAAACTGTTTTTT. Encoded protein: CASSLAQGAREKLFF.

This chain links TRBV13 with TRBJ1-5, with D perhaps matching TRBD1 (5 bases). CDR3 length: 14 amino acids. V lost 2 bases and J 5 bases, leaving 10 bases between the germline ends. Looked up from germline, CDR1 is PRHDT and CDR2 is FYEKMQ (reference sequence). The CDR3 spells CASSLRGADQPQHF. CDR3 bases: TGTGCCAGCAGCTTAAGGGGAGCTGATCAGCCCCAGCATTTT.

The rearrangement uses TRBV29-1 and TRBJ2-6, with a weak D call TRBD1 (6 bases). V gave up 5 bases and J gave up 0 bases, with 11 bases separating them. The CDR3 totals 15 residues. Germline CDR1 SQVTM, CDR2 ANQGSEA. The CDR3 sequence: CSVKTGNSGANVLTF. The CDR3 nucleotides read TGCAGCGTTAAGACAGGCAACTCTGGGGCCAACGTCCTGACTTTC.

This chain connects TRBV29-1 to TRBJ2-7; D may be TRBD1 (7 bases). This CDR3 region has 16 residues. V was shortened by 0 bases and J by 0 bases, with 15 bases between the two germline ends. CDR1 and CDR2 (germline): SQVTM, ANQGSEA. DNA for the CDR3: TGCAGCGTTGAAGAGTCTGGCAGGGGGGACTCCTACGAGCAGTACTTC. This sequence encodes CSVEESGRGDSYEQYF.

The CDR3 here is CASSLLRGSHTEAFF. CDR3 bases: TGTGCCAGCAGCTTACTAAGGGGAAGTCACACTGAAGCTTTCTTT. This chain joins TRBV7-2 and TRBJ1-1, with a weak D call TRBD1 (5 bases). CDR3 size: 15 residues. V lost 2 bases and J lost 3, with 13 bases in between. The germline gives CDR1 SGHTA, CDR2 FQGNSA.

The rearrangement links TRBV5-1 to TRBJ1-4; no firm D call. Trimming pared 1 base from V and 3 bases from J, leaving 10 bases between. Germline V gene sequence: CDR1 SGHRS, CDR2 YFSETQ. This CDR3 has 15 amino acids. The CDR3 loop reads CASSLTGPANEKLFF. The CDR3 nucleotides read TGCGCCAGCAGCTTGACCGGCCCCGCTAATGAAAAACTGTTTTTT.

This clonotype has a handful of counts. The chain combines TRBV6-2 or TRBV6-3 with TRBJ2-7; D not resolved. The V gene lost 4 bases and the J gene lost 2 bases, with 9 bases spanning the gap. The CDR3 length is 13 residues. CDR1 and CDR2 from the germline V gene are MNHEY and SVGEGT. In DNA, the CDR3 is TGTGCCAGCAGTTCAGGAGATCCCTACGAGCAGTACTTC. It translates to CASSSGDPYEQYF.

The chain joins TRBV19 to TRBJ1-1, with TRBD1 as a possible D gene (5 bases). The germline V and J ends were trimmed by 4 bases and 4 bases, with 10 bases remaining between them. Germline assignment: CDR1 LNHDA and CDR2 SQIVND (reference sequence). There are 13 residues in the CDR3. CDR3 coding DNA: TGTGCCAGTAGTAGCGGTGGGGGCACTGAAGCTTTCTTT. This encodes CASSSGGGTEAFF.

The V gene is TRBV9, the J gene TRBJ2-5; 7 bases are a match to TRBD2. The ends lost 6 bases at V and 4 bases at J; junction bases unmatched: 6. CDR1 is SGDLS, CDR2 YYNGEE, per germline. The CDR3 has 13 amino acids. The CDR3 DNA is TGTGCCAGCAATAGGGGCGGGGGAGAGACCCAGTACTTC. This sequence encodes CASNRGGGETQYF.

The chain uses TRBV29-1 and TRBJ2-1; 7 bases match TRBD2. The V segment lost 7 bases and the J segment 4 bases; nucleotides outside the gene matches: 10. The germline V gene encodes CDR1 SQVTM and CDR2 ANQGSEA. The CDR3 is made up of 14 amino acids. DNA of the CDR3: TGCAGCGGACCCAATAGCGGGCGGTACAATGAGCAGTTCTTC. Its translation: CSGPNSGRYNEQFF.

The chain recombines TRBV19 with TRBJ1-2; D is unclear. Between the trimmed V and J ends, which lost 6 bases and 0 bases, there was a span of 14 bases. CDR1 is LNHDA and CDR2 is SQIVND in the germline V gene (reference sequence). The CDR3 length is 15 residues. This CDR3 is CASSFTTTTNYGYTF. CDR3 nucleotide sequence: TGTGCCAGTAGCTTCACGACGACAACTAACTATGGCTACACCTTC. Drawing the rest from reference TRBV19 and TRBJ1-2, the complete variable domain is DGGITQSPKYLFRKEGQNVTLSCEQNLNHDAMYWYRQDPGQGLRLIYYSQIVNDFQKGDIAEGYSVSREKKESFPLTVTSAQKNPTAFYLCASSFTTTTNYGYTFGSGTRLTVV.

J is TRBJ1-2 and V is TRBV6-2 or TRBV6-3, with a possible D match to TRBD1 (5 bases). V lost 2 bases and J lost 3, with 7 bases in between. Looked up from germline, CDR1 is MNHEY and CDR2 is SVGEGT. The CDR3 length is 13 residues. The CDR3 DNA follows: TGTGCCAGCAGTTACGCGGGGGACTATGGCTACACCTTC. Protein product: CASSYAGDYGYTF.

CDR3 in amino acids: CASARGGTDTQYF. The CDR3 nucleotides read TGTGCCAGCGCTAGGGGTGGCACAGATACGCAGTATTTT. The gene calls are TRBV2 and TRBJ2-3; maybe TRBD1 (5 bases). Per the germline V gene, CDR1 is SNHLY and CDR2 is FYNNEI. This CDR3 has 13 residues. The V end was cut by 8 bases, the J end by 1 base, with 10 bases between.

In regard to this clonotype: One end of the junction does not line up with germline, which may come from a read error. V usage is TRBV10-3 and J usage is TRBJ1-5; 9 bases match TRBD1. There are 15 residues in the CDR3. Germline CDR1 is ENHRY and CDR2 is SYGVKD. CDR3: CAISESGQGNHPQHF. The DNA of the CDR3 is TGTGCCATCAGTGAGTCGGGACAGGGTAATCACCCCCAGCATTTT.

The chain uses TRBV5-1 and TRBJ2-5, with D hard to call. CDR1 SGHRS and CDR2 YFSETQ come from the germline V gene. The V and J ends lost 2 bases and 0 bases respectively, with 8 bases between them. CDR3 length: 14 residues. CDR3 in amino acids: CASSFLQNQETQYF. DNA of the CDR3: TGCGCCAGCAGCTTCTTGCAGAACCAAGAGACCCAGTACTTC.